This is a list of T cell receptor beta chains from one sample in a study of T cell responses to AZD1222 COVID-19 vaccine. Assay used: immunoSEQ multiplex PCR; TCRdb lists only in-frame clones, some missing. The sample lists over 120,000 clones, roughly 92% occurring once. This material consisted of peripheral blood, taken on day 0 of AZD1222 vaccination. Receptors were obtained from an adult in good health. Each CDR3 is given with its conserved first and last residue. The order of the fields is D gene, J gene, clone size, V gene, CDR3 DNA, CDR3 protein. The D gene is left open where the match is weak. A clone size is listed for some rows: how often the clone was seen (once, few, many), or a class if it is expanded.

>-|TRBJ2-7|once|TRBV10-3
TGTGCCATCAGTGGGGGACATCAACCAGACGAGCAGTACTTC
CAISGGHQPDEQYF
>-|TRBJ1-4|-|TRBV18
TGTGCCAGCTCAGCAGGGGCAACTAATGAAAAACTGTTTTTT
CASSAGATNEKLFF
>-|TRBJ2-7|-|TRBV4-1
TGCGCCAGCAGCCAAGAACCCGAAGCCTACGAGCAGTACTTC
CASSQEPEAYEQYF
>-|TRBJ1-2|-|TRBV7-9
TGTGCCAGCAGCTTAGGTGGGGGCTACACCTTC
CASSLGGGYTF
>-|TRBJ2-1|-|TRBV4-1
TGCGCCAGCAGCCAAGTCGTCGGGCGGTACAATGAGCAGTTCTTC
CASSQVVGRYNEQFF
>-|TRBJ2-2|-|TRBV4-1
TGCGCCAGCAGCCAAGATTTCCCCGGGGAGCTGTTTTTT
CASSQDFPGELFF
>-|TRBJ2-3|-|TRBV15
TGTGCCACCAGCCTCCGTAGGGGCAGGGGCACAGATACGCAGTATTTT
CATSLRRGRGTDTQYF
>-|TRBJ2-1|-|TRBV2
TGTGCCAGCAGTGGTGATCACAATGAGCAGTTCTTC
CASSGDHNEQFF
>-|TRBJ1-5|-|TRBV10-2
TGCGCCAGCAGTAACAGGGCCCAGCCCCAGCATTTT
CASSNRAQPQHF
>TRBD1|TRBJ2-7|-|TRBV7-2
TGTGCCAGCAGCGCTCCGGGACAGGGCCTTTTCGAGCAGTACTTC
CASSAPGQGLFEQYF
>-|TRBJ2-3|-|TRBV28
TGTGCCAGCAGTTCCGTTCTTGGGGGGAATGTTGGCACAGATACGCAGTATTTT
CASSSVLGGNVGTDTQYF
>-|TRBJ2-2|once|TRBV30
TGTGCCTGGAGCCCGGGACCCGTAGTATCAACCGGGGAGCTGTTTTTT
CAWSPGPVVSTGELFF
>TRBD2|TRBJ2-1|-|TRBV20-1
TGCAGTGCAAGGACTAGCGGGAGTTGGTTCTTC
CSARTSGSWFF
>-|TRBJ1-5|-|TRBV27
TGTGCCAGCAGTTCGGGACGAGTGAATCAGCCCCAGCATTTT
CASSSGRVNQPQHF
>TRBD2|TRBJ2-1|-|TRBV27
TGTGCCAGGGGCGGGAGGCCCTACAATGAGCAGTTCTTC
CARGGRPYNEQFF
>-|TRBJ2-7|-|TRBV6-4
TGTGCCAGCCGACCCGGGGAAGATTACGAGCAGTACTTC
CASRPGEDYEQYF
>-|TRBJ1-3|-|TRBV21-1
TGTGCCAGCAGCAAAGAGCCACGTAGGCAGGGTCCTTCCCGGGAGGACGATCGAAACACCATATATTTT
CASSKEPRRQGPSREDDRNTIYF
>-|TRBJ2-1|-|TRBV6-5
TGTGCCAGCAGTATACACCCTACAGACTACAATGAGCAGTTCTTC
CASSIHPTDYNEQFF
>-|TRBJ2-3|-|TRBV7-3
TGTGCCAGCAGCTTAACGGGGATCGCAGATACGCAGTATTTT
CASSLTGIADTQYF
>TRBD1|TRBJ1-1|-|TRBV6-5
TGTGCCAGCATGTGGACGGACAGGGCGGCGAAAGCTTTCTTT
CASMWTDRAAKAFF
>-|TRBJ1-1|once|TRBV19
TGTGCCAGTAGTATGTCGGGGTCAAACACTGAAGCTTTCTTT
CASSMSGSNTEAFF
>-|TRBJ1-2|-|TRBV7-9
TGTGCCAGCAGCACACTTAAATTAGGGACTAAGGCGAACTATGGCTACACCTTC
CASSTLKLGTKANYGYTF
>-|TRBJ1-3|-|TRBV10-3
TGTGCCATTGGTAGCTCTGGAAACACCATATATTTT
CAIGSSGNTIYF
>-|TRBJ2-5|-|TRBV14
TGTGCCAGCAGACACACCGCGGGAAAGACCCAGTACTTC
CASRHTAGKTQYF
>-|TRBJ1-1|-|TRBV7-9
TGTGCCAGCAGTTCAGAGAACACTGAAGCTTTCTTT
CASSSENTEAFF
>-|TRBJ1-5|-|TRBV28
TGTGCCAGCAGGCAACAGGTTAACTCACAGCCCCAGCATTTT
CASRQQVNSQPQHF
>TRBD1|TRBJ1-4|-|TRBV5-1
TGCGCCAGCAGCTTCATGACAGGGGCTAATGAAAAACTGTTTTTT
CASSFMTGANEKLFF
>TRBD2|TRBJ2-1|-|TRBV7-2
TGTGCCAGCAGCTTAGATAGCGGGAGTTTGTACAATGAGCAGTTCTTC
CASSLDSGSLYNEQFF
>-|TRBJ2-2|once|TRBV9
TGTGCCAGCAGCGGCACAGGGAGTCCCGGGGAGCTGTTTTTT
CASSGTGSPGELFF
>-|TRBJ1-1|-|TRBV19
TGTGCCAGTAGTATGGCAGATCGGGGCTGGGCTGAAGCTTTCTTT
CASSMADRGWAEAFF
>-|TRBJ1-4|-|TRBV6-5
TGTGCCAGCAAGACCGGGAATGAAAAACTGTTTTTT
CASKTGNEKLFF
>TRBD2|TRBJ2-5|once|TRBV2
TGTGCCAGCAGTGAAGCGCGGGCGGGGGTCGAGACCCAGTACTTC
CASSEARAGVETQYF